What follows describes a single TCR beta chain. CDR3 size: 16 residues. CDR1 MNHNY and CDR2 SVGAGI come from the germline V gene (reference sequence). The V and J ends lost 6 bases and 10 bases, in that order; junction bases with no gene match: 15. Per the original data handling: Amplification from reference gene primers served as the basis for estimated nucleated cell counts. TCRdb's table, derived via immunoSEQ multiplex PCR, lists solely in-frame clones and lacks some. Clone size and the V and J calls come from that table; the DNA yielded D and trimming. Of roughly 350,000 clones listed, approximately 87% are singletons. This sample was taken from a study of blood T cell repertoires in COVID-19.

Sequenced: peripheral blood. This sequence was found in a woman aged 45-59 years with COVID-19, enrolled during active disease. The rearrangement joins TRBV6-6 to TRBJ1-6; 7 nucleotides line up with TRBD1. In DNA form, the CDR3 reads TGTGCCAGCAGCCGAATCACCCGGGACAGAAACTCACCCCTCCACTTT. Encoded protein: CASSRITRDRNSPLHF.